These T cell receptor beta chains were read from a single sample in a study of beta chain features in type 1 diabetes. Using immunoSEQ multiplex PCR, the repertoire was profiled, and TCRdb retains in-frame clones only, with some absent. The sample contains a few hundred thousand clones, approximately 13% of which appear only once. The sample taken for sequencing was naive CD4+ T cells from blood. The source of these receptors is a man aged 25 to 40 in good health. Each CDR3 is given with its conserved first and last residue. Each record gives: clone size, D gene, J gene, V gene, CDR3 protein, CDR3 DNA. A D gene is named only where the DNA matches it firmly. Part of the rows lack a size; the others show once, few, many or a class for expanded clones.

>few|.|TRBJ2-2|TRBV30
CAWIRVADTGELFF
TGTGCCTGGATTAGGGTAGCCGACACCGGGGAGCTGTTTTTT
>few|TRBD1|TRBJ1-1|TRBV5-1
CASSPPTGGNTEAFF
TGCGCCAGCAGCCCCCCGACAGGGGGGAACACTGAAGCTTTCTTT
>few|TRBD1|TRBJ2-1|TRBV6-6
CASSPRQGSYNEQFF
TGTGCCAGCAGTCCACGACAGGGATCCTACAATGAGCAGTTCTTC
>.|TRBD2|TRBJ2-3|TRBV15
CATSGRVAGEGDTQYF
TGTGCCACCAGCGGGAGGGTAGCGGGAGAAGGAGATACGCAGTATTTT
>.|.|TRBJ1-2|TRBV9
CASSITEAGHAAYTF
TGTGCCAGCAGCATCACTGAGGCAGGGCACGCCGCCTACACCTTC
>.|.|TRBJ2-7|TRBV15
CATSRDRGPSYEQYF
TGTGCCACCAGCAGAGATCGGGGGCCGTCCTACGAGCAGTACTTC
>.|.|TRBJ2-3|TRBV7-8
CASSLALQSTDTQYF
TGTGCCAGCAGCTTAGCGCTACAGAGCACAGATACGCAGTATTTT
>once|TRBD2|TRBJ2-3|TRBV6-5
CASTTSVTDTQYF
TGTGCCAGCACGACTAGCGTAACAGATACGCAGTATTTT
>.|TRBD1|TRBJ2-7|TRBV18
CASSLKTGAYEQYF
TGTGCCAGCTCACTAAAGACAGGGGCCTACGAGCAGTACTTC
>many|.|TRBJ2-5|TRBV7-2
CASSWYQETQYF
TGTGCCAGCAGCTGGTACCAAGAGACCCAGTACTTC
>few|.|TRBJ2-1|TRBV20-1
CSAGRGAEQFF
TGCAGTGCTGGCAGGGGTGCTGAGCAGTTCTTC
>.|TRBD1|TRBJ2-2|TRBV30
CAWFHTTGAGELFF
TGTGCCTGGTTTCACACGACAGGGGCCGGGGAGCTGTTTTTT
>few|.|TRBJ2-5|TRBV20-1
CSATGQETQYF
TGCAGTGCTACAGGCCAAGAGACCCAGTACTTC
>.|TRBD1|TRBJ1-2|TRBV30
CACTQGASGYTF
TGTGCCTGCACACAGGGGGCGAGTGGCTACACCTTC
>.|.|TRBJ2-3|TRBV4-3
CASSQDRAFAQGTDTQYF
TGCGCCAGCAGCCAAGATAGGGCTTTTGCGCAGGGGACAGATACGCAGTATTTT
>many|.|TRBJ2-1|TRBV29-1
CSAEPVLEQFF
TGCAGCGCTGAACCAGTGTTAGAGCAGTTCTTC
>few|.|TRBJ2-2|TRBV30
CAWSVRTGELFF
TGTGCCTGGAGTGTACGCACCGGGGAGCTGTTTTTT
>few|TRBD1|TRBJ1-2|TRBV6-5
CASSAGTAHGYTF
TGTGCCAGCAGTGCCGGGACAGCTCATGGCTACACCTTC
>.|.|TRBJ1-1|TRBV30
CACTRDSLNTEAFF
TGTGCCTGCACCCGGGACTCACTGAACACTGAAGCTTTCTTT
>few|TRBD1|TRBJ2-7|TRBV7-2
CASSSKGQGNYEQYF
TGTGCCAGCAGCTCGAAGGGACAGGGCAACTACGAGCAGTACTTC
>.|TRBD1|TRBJ1-5|TRBV29-1
CSVEDPGQGNQPQHF
TGCAGCGTTGAAGATCCGGGACAGGGGAATCAGCCCCAGCATTTT
>few|TRBD1|TRBJ2-1|TRBV5-1
CASFPGQGDRGEQFF
TGCGCCAGTTTTCCGGGACAGGGTGATAGGGGTGAGCAGTTCTTC
>.|TRBD1|TRBJ1-6|TRBV2
CASSLGQGNSPLHF
TGTGCCAGCTCGCTGGGACAGGGCAATTCACCCCTCCACTTT
>few|TRBD1|TRBJ2-7|TRBV5-1
CASSWTGESYEQYF
TGCGCCAGCAGTTGGACAGGGGAATCCTACGAGCAGTACTTC
>once|.|TRBJ1-1|TRBV27
CASSLSHVKNTEAFF
TGTGCCAGCAGTTTATCCCATGTCAAGAACACTGAAGCTTTCTTT
>.|TRBD2|TRBJ2-5|TRBV7-2
CASSLVAGVETQYF
TGTGCCAGCAGCTTAGTTGCGGGGGTCGAGACCCAGTACTTC
>.|TRBD2|TRBJ2-5|TRBV19
CASSLGLARETQYF
TGTGCCAGTAGTCTGGGACTAGCACGGGAGACCCAGTACTTC
>.|.|TRBJ1-6|TRBV4-1
CASSQVVTETNSPLHF
TGCGCCAGCAGCCAAGTGGTAACAGAGACTAATTCACCCCTCCACTTT
>few|.|TRBJ1-1|TRBV30
CACLADTEAFF
TGTGCCTGCCTCGCTGACACTGAAGCTTTCTTT
>.|.|TRBJ2-1|TRBV27
CASSLRPDRSSYNEQFF
TGTGCCAGCAGCTTAAGACCCGACCGTAGCTCCTACAATGAGCAGTTCTTC
>few|TRBD1|TRBJ2-1|TRBV12-5
CASGLRTGYNEQFF
TGTGCTAGTGGTTTACGGACAGGGTACAATGAGCAGTTCTTC
>few|.|TRBJ1-5|TRBV7-2
CASSLAMGWDQPQHF
TGTGCCAGCAGCTTAGCGATGGGTTGGGATCAGCCCCAGCATTTT
>few|.|TRBJ2-4|TRBV27
CASSPEQFSIQYF
TGTGCCAGCAGTCCAGAACAGTTCTCCATTCAGTACTTC
>many|TRBD2|TRBJ2-5|TRBV7-2
CASRPSGRETQYF
TGTGCCAGCAGGCCTAGCGGGAGGGAGACCCAGTACTTC
>few|.|TRBJ1-2|TRBV4-3
CASSQGPPGGDGYTF
TGCGCCAGCAGCCAAGGCCCCCCGGGGGGCGATGGCTACACCTTC
>few|TRBD1|TRBJ2-2|TRBV4-3
CASSQVRDSKNTGELFF
TGCGCCAGCAGCCAAGTTAGGGACAGCAAGAACACCGGGGAGCTGTTTTTT
>.|.|TRBJ1-1|TRBV10-3
CAISEWAGNSEAFF
TGTGCCATCAGTGAGTGGGCAGGGAACTCTGAAGCTTTCTTT
>few|.|TRBJ2-3|TRBV29-1
CSANRDATRTDTQYF
TGCAGCGCGAATCGGGACGCCACTCGCACAGATACGCAGTATTTT
>.|.|TRBJ2-3|TRBV11-2
CASSSGDTQYF
TGTGCCAGCAGCTCCGGGGATACGCAGTATTTT
>.|.|TRBJ2-5|TRBV14
CASSQAEETQYF
TGTGCCAGCAGCCAGGCGGAAGAGACCCAGTACTTC
>.|.|TRBJ2-5|TRBV10-3
CAIRPGTGDLGAQYF
TGTGCCATCAGACCAGGGACGGGCGACCTTGGGGCCCAGTACTTC
>.|TRBD2|TRBJ2-2|TRBV19
CASSNWAGASTGELFF
TGTGCCAGTAGTAATTGGGCGGGAGCAAGCACCGGGGAGCTGTTTTTT
>.|.|TRBJ1-3|TRBV18
CASSPKQGTGNTIYF
TGTGCCAGCTCACCAAAACAGGGAACTGGAAACACCATATATTTT
>.|TRBD2|TRBJ2-3|TRBV18
CASSPFPTGTSGTDTQYF
TGTGCCAGCTCACCATTCCCCACCGGGACTAGCGGCACAGATACGCAGTATTTT
>few|.|TRBJ2-1|TRBV4-1
CASSQDWISKEFF
TGCGCCAGCAGCCAAGATTGGATTTCTAAGGAGTTCTTC
>.|.|TRBJ2-5|TRBV9
CASSRGPNKETQYF
TGTGCCAGCTCACGTGGCCCTAACAAAGAGACCCAGTACTTC
>few|TRBD1|TRBJ2-5|TRBV18
CASSPGGQGETQYF
TGTGCCAGCTCACCAGGCGGACAGGGAGAGACCCAGTACTTC
>.|.|TRBJ1-4|TRBV29-1
CSVKTGFWEKLFF
TGCAGCGTCAAAACGGGTTTTTGGGAAAAACTGTTTTTT
>few|.|TRBJ2-1|TRBV7-2
CASSSRGPGDEQFF
TGTGCCAGCAGCTCCCGCGGCCCCGGAGATGAGCAGTTCTTC
>few|.|TRBJ2-6|TRBV7-6
CASSLARNFGDGGANVLTF
TGTGCCAGCAGCTTAGCGCGTAACTTCGGGGACGGCGGGGCCAACGTCCTGACTTTC
>few|.|TRBJ1-1|TRBV9
CASSVLPSTSEAFF
TGTGCCAGCAGCGTTTTACCGTCGACATCTGAAGCTTTCTTT
>once|TRBD2|TRBJ2-5|TRBV15
CATSRTSGSSETQYF
TGTGCCACCAGCAGGACTAGCGGGAGCAGTGAGACCCAGTACTTC
>few|.|TRBJ1-4|TRBV15
CATSPDSATNEKLFF
TGTGCCACCAGTCCGGACTCCGCAACTAATGAAAAACTGTTTTTT
>.|.|TRBJ2-3|TRBV10-3
CAISGSTDTQYF
TGTGCCATCAGTGGGTCGACAGATACGCAGTATTTT
>.|.|TRBJ1-6|TRBV4-3
CASSQESRDNSPLHF
TGCGCCAGCAGCCAAGAGAGCAGGGACAATTCACCCCTCCACTTT
>.|TRBD1|TRBJ2-2|TRBV7-9
CASSKGTGGPGELFF
TGTGCCAGCAGTAAAGGGACAGGGGGACCCGGGGAGCTGTTTTTT